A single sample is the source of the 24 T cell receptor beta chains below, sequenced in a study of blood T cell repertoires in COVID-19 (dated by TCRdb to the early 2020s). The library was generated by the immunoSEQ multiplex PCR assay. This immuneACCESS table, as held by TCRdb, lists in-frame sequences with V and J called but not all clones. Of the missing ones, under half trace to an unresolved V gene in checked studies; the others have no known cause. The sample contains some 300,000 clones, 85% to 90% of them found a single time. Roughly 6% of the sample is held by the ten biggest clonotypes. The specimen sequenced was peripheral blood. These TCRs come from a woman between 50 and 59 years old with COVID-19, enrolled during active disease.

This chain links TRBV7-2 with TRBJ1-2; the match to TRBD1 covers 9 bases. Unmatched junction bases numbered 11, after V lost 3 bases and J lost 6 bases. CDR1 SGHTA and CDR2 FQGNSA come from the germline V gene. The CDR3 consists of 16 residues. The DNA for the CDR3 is TGTGCCAGCAGCTTTCCCACCCAGGGACAGGGAGATGGCTACACCTTC. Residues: CASSFPTQGQGDGYTF.

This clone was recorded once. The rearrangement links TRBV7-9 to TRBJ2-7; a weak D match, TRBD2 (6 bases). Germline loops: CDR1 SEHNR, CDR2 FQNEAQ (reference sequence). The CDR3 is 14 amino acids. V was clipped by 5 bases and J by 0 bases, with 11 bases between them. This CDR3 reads CASSRDGSSYEQYF. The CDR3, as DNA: TGTGCCAGCAGCCGGGACGGGAGCTCCTACGAGCAGTACTTC.

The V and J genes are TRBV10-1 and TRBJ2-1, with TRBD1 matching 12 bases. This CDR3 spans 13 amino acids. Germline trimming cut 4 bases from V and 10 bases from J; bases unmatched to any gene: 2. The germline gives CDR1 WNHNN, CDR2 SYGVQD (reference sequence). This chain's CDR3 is CASSVGTGGEQFF. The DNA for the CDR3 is TGCGCCAGCAGTGTGGGGACAGGGGGCGAGCAGTTCTTC.

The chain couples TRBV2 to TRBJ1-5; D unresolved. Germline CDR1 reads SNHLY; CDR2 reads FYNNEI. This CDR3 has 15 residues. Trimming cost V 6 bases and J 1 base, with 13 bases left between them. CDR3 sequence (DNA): TGTGCCAGCAGCCGACTTTCGCTCAGCAATCAGCCCCAGCATTTT. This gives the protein CASSRLSLSNQPQHF.

The CDR3 region is CASSGDRNTEAFF. CDR3 bases: TGTGCCAGCAGCGGAGACAGAAACACTGAAGCTTTCTTT. The chain joins TRBV5-4 to TRBJ1-1, with a weak D call TRBD1 (5 bases). CDR1 SGHNT and CDR2 YYREEE come from the germline V gene (reference sequence). V was shortened by 4 bases and J by 2 bases, with 9 bases between the two germline ends. This CDR3 has 13 residues.

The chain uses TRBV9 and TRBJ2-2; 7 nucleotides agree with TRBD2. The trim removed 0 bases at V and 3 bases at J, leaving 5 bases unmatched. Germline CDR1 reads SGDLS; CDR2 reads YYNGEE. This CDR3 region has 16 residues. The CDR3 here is CASSVAGGRYTGELFF. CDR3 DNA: TGTGCCAGCAGCGTAGCGGGGGGACGTTACACCGGGGAGCTGTTTTTT.

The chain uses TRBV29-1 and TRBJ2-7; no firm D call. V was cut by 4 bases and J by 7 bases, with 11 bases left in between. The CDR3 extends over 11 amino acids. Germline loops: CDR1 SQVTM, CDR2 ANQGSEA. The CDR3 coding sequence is TGCAGCGTTGGTTCTCTATGGGAGCAGTACTTC. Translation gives CSVGSLWEQYF.

CDR3 nucleotides: TGTGCCAGCAGCTCCTCCGGGACAGGGAAGAACTATGGCTACACCTTC. This gives the protein CASSSSGTGKNYGYTF. The chain has TRBV7-2 and TRBJ1-2; 9 nucleotides match TRBD1. The germline gives CDR1 SGHTA, CDR2 FQGNSA. Unmatched junction bases numbered 8, after V lost 4 bases and J lost 2 bases. The CDR3 has 16 amino acids.

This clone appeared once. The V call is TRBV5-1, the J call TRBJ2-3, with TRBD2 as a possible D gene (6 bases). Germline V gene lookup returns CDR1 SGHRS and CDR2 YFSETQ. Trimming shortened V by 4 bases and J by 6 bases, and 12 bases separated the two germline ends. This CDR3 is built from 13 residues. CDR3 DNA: TGCGCCAGCAGCCCCTTGGGGGGTGATACGCAGTATTTT. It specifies CASSPLGGDTQYF.

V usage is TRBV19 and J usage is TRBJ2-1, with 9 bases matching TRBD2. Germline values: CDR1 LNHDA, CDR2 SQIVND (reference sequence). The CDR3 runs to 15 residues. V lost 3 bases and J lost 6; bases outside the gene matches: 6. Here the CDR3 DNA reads TGTGCCAGTAGTATCTCAGGGACTAGCTTCAATGAGCAGTTCTTC. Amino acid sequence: CASSISGTSFNEQFF.

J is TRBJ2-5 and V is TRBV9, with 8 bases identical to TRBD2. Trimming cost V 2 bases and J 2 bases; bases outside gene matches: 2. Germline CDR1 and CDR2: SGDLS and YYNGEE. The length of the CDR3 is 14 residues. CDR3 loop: CASSVGGGQETQYF. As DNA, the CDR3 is TGTGCCAGCAGCGTCGGCGGGGGGCAAGAGACCCAGTACTTC. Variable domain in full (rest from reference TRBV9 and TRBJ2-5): DSGVTQTPKHLITATGQRVTLRCSPRSGDLSVYWYQQSLDQGLQFLIQYYNGEERAKGNILERFSAQQFPDLHSELNLSSLELGDSALYFCASSVGGGQETQYFGPGTRLLVL.

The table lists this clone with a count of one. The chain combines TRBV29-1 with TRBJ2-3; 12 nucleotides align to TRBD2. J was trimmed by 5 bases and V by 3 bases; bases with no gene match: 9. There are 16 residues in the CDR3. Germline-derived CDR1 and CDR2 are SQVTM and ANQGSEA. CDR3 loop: CSVDRLAGGPVDTQYF. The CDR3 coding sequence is TGCAGCGTTGATAGGCTAGCGGGAGGGCCGGTAGATACGCAGTATTTT.

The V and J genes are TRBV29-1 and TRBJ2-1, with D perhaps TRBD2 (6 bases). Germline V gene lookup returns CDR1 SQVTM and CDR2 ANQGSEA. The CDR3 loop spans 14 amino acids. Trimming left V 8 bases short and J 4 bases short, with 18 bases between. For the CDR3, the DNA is TGCAGCAGTCGTTGGACGGGGGTTTACAATGAGCAGTTCTTC. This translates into CSSRWTGVYNEQFF.

CDR3 in DNA: TGTGCCAGTGCCTCCGGACAGGGGTCCCATCAGCCCCAGCATTTT. Translating it yields CASASGQGSHQPQHF. This chain uses TRBV19 with TRBJ1-5; 9 nucleotides match TRBD1. The V gene's germline CDR1 is LNHDA and CDR2 SQIVND (reference sequence). This CDR3 comprises 15 residues. J gave up 5 bases and V 8 bases, and 10 bases lay outside the gene matches.

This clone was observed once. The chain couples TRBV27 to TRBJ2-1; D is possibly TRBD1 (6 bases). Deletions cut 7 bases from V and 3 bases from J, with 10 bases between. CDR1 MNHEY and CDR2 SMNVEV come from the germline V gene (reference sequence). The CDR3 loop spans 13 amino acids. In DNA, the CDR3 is TGTGCCAGCACTTGGACAGACTACAATGAGCAGTTCTTC. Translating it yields CASTWTDYNEQFF.

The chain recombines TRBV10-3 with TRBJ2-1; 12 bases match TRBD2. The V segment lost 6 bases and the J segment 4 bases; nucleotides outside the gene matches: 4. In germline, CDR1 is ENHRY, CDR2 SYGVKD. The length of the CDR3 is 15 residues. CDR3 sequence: CAISAGTSGYNEQFF. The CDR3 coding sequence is TGTGCCATCAGCGCCGGGACTAGCGGGTACAATGAGCAGTTCTTC.

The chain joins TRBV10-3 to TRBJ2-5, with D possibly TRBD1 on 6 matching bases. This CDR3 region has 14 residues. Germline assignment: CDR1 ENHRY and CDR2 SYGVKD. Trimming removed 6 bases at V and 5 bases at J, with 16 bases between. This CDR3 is CAISATGWGETQYF. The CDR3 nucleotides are TGTGCCATCAGCGCTACAGGGTGGGGGGAGACCCAGTACTTC.

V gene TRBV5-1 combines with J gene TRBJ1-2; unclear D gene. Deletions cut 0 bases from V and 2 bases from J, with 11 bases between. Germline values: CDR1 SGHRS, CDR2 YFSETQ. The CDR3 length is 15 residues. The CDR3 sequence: CASSLDSATNYGYTF. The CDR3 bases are TGCGCCAGCAGCTTGGATTCCGCGACAAACTATGGCTACACCTTC.

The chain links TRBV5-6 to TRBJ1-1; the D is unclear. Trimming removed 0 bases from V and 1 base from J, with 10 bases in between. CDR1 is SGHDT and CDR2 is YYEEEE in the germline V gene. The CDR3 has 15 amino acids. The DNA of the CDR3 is TGTGCCAGCAGCTTGGCAGTGGCAGGGAACACTGAAGCTTTCTTT. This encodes CASSLAVAGNTEAFF. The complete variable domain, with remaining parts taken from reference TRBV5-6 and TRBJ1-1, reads DAGVTQSPTHLIKTRGQQVTLRCSPKSGHDTVSWYQQALGQGPQFIFQYYEEEERQRGNFPDRFSGHQFPNYSSELNVNALLLGDSALYLCASSLAVAGNTEAFFGQGTRLTVV.

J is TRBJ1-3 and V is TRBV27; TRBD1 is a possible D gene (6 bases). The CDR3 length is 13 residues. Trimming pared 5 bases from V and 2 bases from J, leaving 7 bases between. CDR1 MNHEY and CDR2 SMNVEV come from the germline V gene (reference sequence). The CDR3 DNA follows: TGTGCCAGCAGTGGGGGCGCTGGAAACACCATATATTTT. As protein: CASSGGAGNTIYF.

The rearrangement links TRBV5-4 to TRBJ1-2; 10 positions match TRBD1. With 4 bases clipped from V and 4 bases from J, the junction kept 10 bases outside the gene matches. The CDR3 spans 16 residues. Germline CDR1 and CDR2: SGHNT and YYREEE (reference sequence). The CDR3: CASSGGWDRGSYGYTF. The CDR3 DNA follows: TGTGCCAGCAGCGGCGGTTGGGACAGGGGATCCTATGGCTACACCTTC.

CDR3 coding DNA: TGTGCTAGTGCCCCCCTGGGGGGTAGCAATCAGCCCCAGCATTTT. It translates to CASAPLGGSNQPQHF. The chain recombines TRBV12-5 with TRBJ1-5; possibly TRBD1 for D (5 bases). The CDR3 runs 15 residues. Trimming removed 7 bases from V and 0 bases from J, with 13 bases in between. Germline assignment: CDR1 LGHNT and CDR2 FRNRAP.

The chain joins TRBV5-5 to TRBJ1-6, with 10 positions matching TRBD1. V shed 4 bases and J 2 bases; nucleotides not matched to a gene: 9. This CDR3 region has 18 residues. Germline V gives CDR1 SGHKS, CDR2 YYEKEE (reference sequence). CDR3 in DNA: TGTGCCAGCAGCAGGGGACAGGGGAGAGAACCCTATAATTCACCCCTCCACTTT. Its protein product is CASSRGQGREPYNSPLHF.

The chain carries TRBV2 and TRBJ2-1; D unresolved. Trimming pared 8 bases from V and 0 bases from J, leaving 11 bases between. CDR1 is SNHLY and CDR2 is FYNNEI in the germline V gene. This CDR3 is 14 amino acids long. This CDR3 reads CASGLGGSYNEQFF. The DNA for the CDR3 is TGTGCCAGCGGGCTGGGTGGCTCCTACAATGAGCAGTTCTTC. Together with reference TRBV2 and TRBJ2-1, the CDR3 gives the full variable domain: EPEVTQTPSHQVTQMGQEVILRCVPISNHLYFYWYRQILGQKVEFLVSFYNNEISEKSEIFDDQFSVERPDGSNFTLKIRSTKLEDSAMYFCASGLGGSYNEQFFGPGTRLTVL.